This T cell receptor beta chain originates from a study of blood T cell repertoires in COVID-19. Some clones are missing from TCRdb's copy, which holds only in-frame ones; the method was immunoSEQ multiplex PCR. The sample lists about 110,000 clones; over 75% were seen once. Trimming left V 3 bases short and J 1 base short, with 7 bases between. From germline, CDR1 is SGDLS and CDR2 YYNGEE. CDR3 length equals 13 residues. This rearrangement joins TRBV9 to TRBJ1-1, with D unclear. This TCR was recovered from a human donor in a cohort sampled during active COVID-19. Sequenced sample: peripheral blood. The CDR3 nucleotides read TGTGCCAGCAGCGCCACTCCGAACACTGAAGCTTTCTTT. This sequence encodes CASSATPNTEAFF.